The sequence of this T cell receptor (beta chain) was determined in a study of T-cell reconstitution after alpha-beta-depleted transplantation in children. Unique molecular identifiers tagged the TCRbeta library. TCRdb ran MiXCR on the PCR reads and lists one entry per CDR3 protein. Of more than 200,000 distinct CDR3 sequences in the sample, under 30% are singletons; the top ten hold less than 3.5%. This clonotype occurred many times. V lost 7 bases to trimming and J lost 4 bases, with 19 bases between them. Per the germline V gene, CDR1 is SQVTM and CDR2 is ANQGSEA. The CDR3 sequence is 14 residues long.

This TCR was sampled from a girl aged 2-10 years with Fanconi anemia, due to receive a stem cell transplant. The specimen comprised PBMCs, sampled before TCRalphabeta/CD19-depleted stem cell transplant. The V gene is TRBV29-1, the J gene TRBJ1-1; no definite D call. The CDR3 coding sequence is TGCAGCGCCGATATGAAGGGCACGGGCACTGAAGCTTTCTTT. Protein: CSADMKGTGTEAFF.